A single sample gave rise to the 28 T cell receptor beta chains below, sequenced in a study of T cells in Graves' hyperthyroidism and ophthalmopathy. TCR beta CDR3 regions were amplified from RNA. The study used the HTBI primer set for a first-round RT-PCR of the TCR CDR3. TCRdb analysed the multiplex PCR reads with MiXCR anew, one entry per CDR3 protein. The sample holds hundreds of thousands of distinct CDR3 sequences, roughly 15% seen once. Input material: blood. The receptors come from a woman in her forties or fifties with Graves' ophthalmopathy.

J is TRBJ2-1 and V is TRBV12-3 or TRBV12-4; D is uncertain. This CDR3 region has 13 residues. Between the trimmed V and J ends, which lost 5 bases and 12 bases, there was a span of 17 bases. This CDR3 reads CASSPHTQLGQFF. CDR3 sequence (DNA): TGTGCCAGCAGTCCCCATACCCAACTTGGGCAGTTCTTC.

This clonotype has at least ten counts. The rearrangement uses TRBV20-1 and TRBJ2-5, with 9 bases fitting TRBD2. Trimming at V came to 5 bases and at J to 1 base, leaving 2 bases not matched to a gene. Germline V gene lookup returns CDR1 DFQATT and CDR2 SNEGSKA (reference sequence). CDR3 length: 13 amino acids. The CDR3 nucleotides are TGCAGTGCTCCGACTAGCGGCCAAGAGACCCAGTACTTC. This sequence encodes CSAPTSGQETQYF.

The sample holds many counts of this clonotype. The chain employs TRBV30 and TRBJ2-7, with 10 bases aligning to TRBD1. Germline CDR1 and CDR2: GTSNPN and SVGIG (reference sequence). J was trimmed by 4 bases and V by 2 bases; bases with no gene match: 2. CDR3 length: 13 residues. The CDR3, as DNA: TGTGCCTGGAGTCGGGACAGGGGATACGAGCAGTACTTC. This gives the protein CAWSRDRGYEQYF.

Ten or more counts support this clonotype. This chain uses TRBV7-2 with TRBJ2-1; 9 bases are shared with TRBD2. Germline V gives CDR1 SGHTA, CDR2 FQGNSA. V gave up 6 bases and J gave up 4 bases; unmatched junction bases: 7. The CDR3 spans 15 residues. CDR3 bases: TGTGCCAGCAGAAGTAGCGGGAGACGTTACAATGAGCAGTTCTTC. It yields the protein CASRSSGRRYNEQFF.

This clonotype was seen repeatedly, ten times or more. This rearrangement joins TRBV20-1 to TRBJ2-6; 10 positions match TRBD1. Germline assignment: CDR1 DFQATT and CDR2 SNEGSKA (reference sequence). Trimming took 4 bases from V and 0 from J; bases not matched to a gene: 3. The CDR3 runs to 16 residues. CDR3 sequence (DNA): TGCAGTGCTACGACAGGGGGCGACTCTGGGGCCAACGTCCTGACTTTC. Amino acids: CSATTGGDSGANVLTF.

A few counts support this clonotype. The chain recombines TRBV5-1 with TRBJ1-1; a possible D gene is TRBD1 (5 bases). V was cut by 0 bases and J by 1 base, with 16 bases left in between. This CDR3 region has 17 residues. CDR1 is SGHRS and CDR2 is YFSETQ in the germline V gene. CDR3 DNA sequence: TGCGCCAGCAGCTTGGGGGGCTTGAAGGGGTGGAACACTGAAGCTTTCTTT. Translated, it gives CASSLGGLKGWNTEAFF.

This clonotype showed up just a few times. The rearrangement links TRBV6-2 or TRBV6-3 to TRBJ2-7; D possibly corresponds to TRBD2 (6 bases). The CDR3 loop spans 13 amino acids. V was cut by 6 bases and J by 2 bases, with 11 bases left in between. Germline CDR1 is MNHEY and CDR2 is SVGEGT. The CDR3 loop reads CASRRLGTYEQYF. In nucleotides, the CDR3 is TGTGCCAGCAGACGACTAGGGACCTACGAGCAGTACTTC.

There are many counts of this clonotype. The rearrangement joins TRBV5-1 to TRBJ2-4, with TRBD2 identical over 10 bases. This CDR3 comprises 15 residues. The J segment lost 7 bases and the V segment lost 0 bases, leaving 4 bases of the junction unmatched. Per germline, CDR1 SGHRS and CDR2 YFSETQ. The CDR3 loop reads CASSLEPGLANIQYF. The CDR3 DNA is TGCGCCAGCAGCTTGGAACCGGGACTAGCGAACATTCAGTACTTC. The full variable domain, its missing parts supplied by reference TRBV5-1 and TRBJ2-4, is KAGVTQTPRYLIKTRGQQVTLSCSPISGHRSVSWYQQTPGQGLQFLFEYFSETQRNKGNFPGRFSGRQFSNSRSEMNVSTLELGDSALYLCASSLEPGLANIQYFGAGTRLSVL.

The table lists this clonotype with a few counts. The chain couples TRBV10-3 to TRBJ2-4, with a tentative D call TRBD2 (6 bases). The CDR3 has 16 amino acids. The germline V and J ends were trimmed by 0 bases and 3 bases, with 12 bases remaining between them. CDR1 is ENHRY, CDR2 SYGVKD, per germline. The CDR3 sequence is CAISESPGAVKNIQYF. CDR3 DNA sequence: TGTGCCATCAGTGAGTCACCGGGAGCTGTCAAAAACATTCAGTACTTC.

There are a few counts of this clonotype. V gene TRBV7-9 combines with J gene TRBJ1-2; the D gene is possibly TRBD1 (6 bases). CDR3 length: 14 amino acids. Deletions cut 5 bases from V and 4 bases from J, with 14 bases between. Germline CDR1 SEHNR, CDR2 FQNEAQ (reference sequence). CDR3 region: CASSIPRDIYGYTF. CDR3 coding DNA: TGTGCCAGCAGCATACCTCGGGACATCTATGGCTACACCTTC.

The J gene is TRBJ1-4, the V gene TRBV6-2 or TRBV6-3, with D possibly TRBD1 on 6 matching bases. CDR3 size: 14 residues. Trimming took off 1 base at V and 7 bases at J, with 10 bases between the two ends. Germline V gene data show CDR1 as MNHEY and CDR2 as SVGEGT. The CDR3 DNA follows: TGTGCCAGCAGTTACTGGGGGCGCGGTGAAAAACTGTTTTTT. It encodes CASSYWGRGEKLFF.

This clonotype came up many times. The V call is TRBV2, the J call TRBJ1-2; 9 bases agree with TRBD1. Germline V gene data show CDR1 as SNHLY and CDR2 as FYNNEI. Trimming removed 2 bases from V and 5 bases from J; junction bases left unmatched: 6. This CDR3 comprises 15 residues. The CDR3 reads CASSEYGQGTYGYTF. For the CDR3, the DNA is TGTGCCAGCAGTGAATACGGACAGGGGACTTATGGCTACACCTTC.

This clonotype was seen repeatedly, ten times or more. The rearrangement links TRBV27 to TRBJ2-7; 7 nucleotides align to TRBD2. The CDR3 has 18 residues. Trimming took 2 bases from V and 1 from J; bases not matched to a gene: 14. Germline V gene data show CDR1 as MNHEY and CDR2 as SMNVEV (reference sequence). The CDR3: CASSLSLGGGGISYEQYF. For the CDR3, the DNA is TGTGCCAGCAGTTTAAGTCTGGGGGGGGGAGGGATATCCTACGAGCAGTACTTC.

This clonotype occurred a few times. The genes are TRBV4-2 and TRBJ2-3, with 10 bases that match TRBD2. The CDR3 has 16 amino acids. V lost 0 bases, J lost 9 bases, and 9 bases stayed unmatched. CDR1 and CDR2 (germline): LGHNA, YNFKEQ. CDR3 DNA: TGTGCCAGCAGCCAAGATCCAGCGGGAGGGCCGGGGACGCAGTATTTT. The encoded protein is CASSQDPAGGPGTQYF.

In its sample, this clonotype was seen many times. CDR3 in DNA: TGTGCCAGCAGCGGGGGACTAGCGGAAAACATTCAGTACTTC. Translated: CASSGGLAENIQYF. The chain recombines TRBV9 with TRBJ2-4; 11 nucleotides line up with TRBD2. The CDR3 has 14 residues. Losses at the gene ends were 3 bases for V and 5 bases for J; bases not matched to a gene: 1. In germline, CDR1 is SGDLS, CDR2 YYNGEE.

This clonotype came up many times. This CDR3 reads CASSPADIRETQYF. In nucleotides, the CDR3 is TGTGCCAGCAGTCCTGCTGACATAAGGGAGACCCAGTACTTC. This sequence joins TRBV28 and TRBJ2-5; D ambiguous. The CDR3 totals 14 residues. Trimming took off 5 bases at V and 5 bases at J, with 15 bases between the two ends. Germline CDR1 and CDR2: MDHEN and SYDVKM.

This clonotype was counted at least ten times. The genes are TRBV29-1 and TRBJ2-7; no definite D call. V lost 2 bases, J lost 4 bases, and 6 bases lay in between. Germline CDR1 SQVTM, CDR2 ANQGSEA. The CDR3 sequence is 11 residues long. CDR3 DNA sequence: TGCAGCGTTGAAACCGAGTACGAGCAGTACTTC. This codes for CSVETEYEQYF.

This chain links TRBV7-6 with TRBJ2-1, with 10 bases identical to TRBD2. The germline V gene has CDR1 SGHVS and CDR2 FNYEAQ. The V segment lost 1 base and the J segment 2 bases; nucleotides outside the gene matches: 8. The CDR3 has 18 amino acids. CDR3 protein: CASSLGLAGEGPYNEQFF. The CDR3 DNA follows: TGTGCCAGCAGCTTAGGGCTAGCGGGAGAAGGCCCCTACAATGAGCAGTTCTTC.

This clonotype was seen at least ten times. This chain connects TRBV11-2 to TRBJ2-2; possibly TRBD1 for D (5 bases). The CDR3 contains 17 residues. The V end lost 4 bases, the J end lost 2 bases, and 17 bases lay between the germline ends. CDR1 and CDR2 (germline): SGHAT, FQNNGV. The DNA of the CDR3 is TGTGCCAGCAGCTCGCCCCTAGACAGACCTAACACCGGGGAGCTGTTTTTT. Protein sequence: CASSSPLDRPNTGELFF.

This clonotype was observed at least ten times. The chain joins TRBV11-2 to TRBJ1-2; D is possibly TRBD1 (6 bases). This CDR3 is built from 14 residues. The V gene lost 6 bases and the J gene lost 7 bases, with 18 bases spanning the gap. Germline CDR1 and CDR2: SGHAT and FQNNGV. CDR3 sequence reads: CASSRQVFLGGYTF. Written as DNA, the CDR3 is TGTGCCAGCAGTAGACAGGTGTTCCTTGGTGGCTACACCTTC.

The chain uses TRBV5-1 and TRBJ2-3; D might be TRBD2 (7 bases). Per the germline V gene, CDR1 is SGHRS and CDR2 is YFSETQ. CDR3 size: 16 residues. V lost 0 bases, J lost 4 bases, and 15 bases lay in between. The CDR3 DNA follows: TGCGCCAGCAGCTTGGATGGGGGGGCGCCGTCAGATACGCAGTATTTT. Translating it yields CASSLDGGAPSDTQYF.

This clonotype was counted at least ten times. The chain links TRBV6-2 or TRBV6-3 to TRBJ2-7; unclear D gene. Germline V lookup: CDR1 MNHEY, CDR2 SVGEGT. With 0 bases removed from V and 0 bases from J, the gap between germline ends came to 3 bases. This CDR3 spans 13 amino acids. The CDR3 coding sequence is TGTGCCAGCAGTTACTCAGCCTCCTACGAGCAGTACTTC. The encoded protein is CASSYSASYEQYF.

This clonotype was counted a single time. This clone may be a read error of a much larger clone one base away. The chain links TRBV27 to TRBJ2-1; D may be TRBD2 (5 bases). Looked up from germline, CDR1 is MNHEY and CDR2 is SMNVEV (reference sequence). The CDR3 is 15 residues long. In nucleotides, the CDR3 is TGTGCCGGCAGCCGCTTAGGCCGGGGATCGAATGAGCAGTTCTTC. Translated, it gives CAGSRLGRGSNEQFF.

This clonotype showed up many times. V gene TRBV6-2 or TRBV6-3 combines with J gene TRBJ2-5; no reliable D call. V lost 7 bases, J lost 0 bases, and 9 bases lay in between. The V gene's germline CDR1 is MNHEY and CDR2 SVGEGT. The CDR3 contains 13 residues. The CDR3 sequence is CASISRYQETQYF. Written as DNA, the CDR3 is TGTGCCAGCATTTCCAGGTACCAAGAGACCCAGTACTTC.

This clonotype was observed a handful of times. Since a much larger clone is just one base distant, this may be a read error. The V gene is TRBV7-8, the J gene TRBJ2-1; D perhaps matches TRBD2 (6 bases). The CDR3 is 14 residues long. Germline lookup yields CDR1 SGHVS and CDR2 FQNEAQ. Trimming shortened V by 6 bases and J by 7 bases, and 16 bases separated the two germline ends. The CDR3 sequence is CASSLRGRTNEQFF. The CDR3 bases are TGTGCCAGCAGTTTACGGGGGAGGACTAATGAGCAGTTCTTC.

The V call is TRBV18, the J call TRBJ1-1; D is perhaps TRBD1 (5 bases). Deletions cut 4 bases from V and 1 base from J, with 13 bases between. The germline CDR1 and CDR2 sequences are KGHSH and LQKENI. CDR3 length equals 15 residues. CDR3 loop: CASSLSGNGNTEAFF. The CDR3 DNA reads TGTGCCAGCTCACTATCAGGGAATGGGAACACTGAAGCTTTCTTT.

In its sample, this clonotype was seen many times. The V gene is TRBV12-3 or TRBV12-4, the J gene TRBJ2-4, with TRBD1 matching over 7 bases. The junction had 12 bases not matched to a gene; V was cut back by 1 base and J by 9 bases. This CDR3 is built from 16 residues. This chain's CDR3 is CASSLDLAGGSVIQYF. CDR3 nucleotides: TGTGCCAGCAGTTTAGATCTCGCAGGGGGATCGGTCATTCAGTACTTC.

There are a few counts of this clonotype. The CDR3 here is CATSETSGNSPDTQYF. The CDR3 DNA follows: TGTGCCACCTCCGAGACTAGCGGGAATTCTCCAGATACGCAGTATTTT. V usage is TRBV28 and J usage is TRBJ2-3, with TRBD2 identical over 11 bases. Unmatched junction bases numbered 13, after V lost 10 bases and J lost 4 bases. The CDR3 has 16 residues. Germline CDR1 reads MDHEN; CDR2 reads SYDVKM.